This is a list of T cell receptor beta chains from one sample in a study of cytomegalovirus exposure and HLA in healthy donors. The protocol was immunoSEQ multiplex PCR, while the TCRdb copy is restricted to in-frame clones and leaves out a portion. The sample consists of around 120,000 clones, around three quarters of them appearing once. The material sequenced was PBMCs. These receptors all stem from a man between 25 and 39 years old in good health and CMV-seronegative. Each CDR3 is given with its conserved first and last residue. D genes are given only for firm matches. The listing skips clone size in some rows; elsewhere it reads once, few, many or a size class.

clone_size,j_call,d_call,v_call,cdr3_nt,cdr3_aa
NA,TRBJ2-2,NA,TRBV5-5,TGTGCCAGCAGCCTGACGGGTACCGGGGAGCTGTTTTTT,CASSLTGTGELFF
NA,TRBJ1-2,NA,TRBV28,TGTGCCAGCAGTCCAGACTATGGCTACACCTTC,CASSPDYGYTF
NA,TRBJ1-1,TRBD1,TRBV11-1,TGTGCCAGCACCCCGGACAGGGGGAACACTGAAGCTTTCTTT,CASTPDRGNTEAFF
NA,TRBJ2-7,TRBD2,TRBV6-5,TGTGCCAGCTCTTCTCCGACTAGCGGCTCCTACGAGCAGTACTTC,CASSSPTSGSYEQYF
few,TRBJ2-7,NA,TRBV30,TGTGCCTGGAGTTACACCGGACTGGGAGAGCAGTACTTC,CAWSYTGLGEQYF
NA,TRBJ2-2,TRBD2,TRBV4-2,TGTGCCAGCAGCCCACGACTCGGGACTAGCAGTGGGAGGGCTAACACCGGGGAGCTGTTTTTT,CASSPRLGTSSGRANTGELFF
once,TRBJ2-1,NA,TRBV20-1,TGCAGTGCTAGAGAGGCTGAGCAGTTCTTC,CSAREAEQFF
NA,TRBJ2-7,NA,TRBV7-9,TGTGCCAGCAGCCCACCTACAGGGAGCTCCTACGAGCAGTACTTC,CASSPPTGSSYEQYF
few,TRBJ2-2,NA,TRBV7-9,TGTGCCAGCAGCTTAGCCGGACAGATTAACACCGGGGAGCTGTTTTTT,CASSLAGQINTGELFF
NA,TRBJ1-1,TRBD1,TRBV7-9,TGTGCCAGCAATACAGGGGGGAGAAACACTGAAGCTTTCTTT,CASNTGGRNTEAFF
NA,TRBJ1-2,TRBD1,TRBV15,TGTGCCACCAGCCTGGGACAGGGCTACACCTTC,CATSLGQGYTF
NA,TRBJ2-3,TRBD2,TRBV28,TGTGCCAGCAGCCCTCAGACTAGCGGGACCACAGATACGCAGTATTTT,CASSPQTSGTTDTQYF
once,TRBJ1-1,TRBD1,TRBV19,TGTGCCAGTAGCCCAGACAGGGGGGACACTGAAGCTTTCTTT,CASSPDRGDTEAFF
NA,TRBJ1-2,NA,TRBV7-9,TGTGCCAGCAGCTTAGCAAGGGCAGGGAAGGATGGCTACACCTTC,CASSLARAGKDGYTF
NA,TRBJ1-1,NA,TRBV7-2,TGTGCCAGCAGCTTATGGGGGGGAGCAACTGAAGCTTTCTTT,CASSLWGGATEAFF
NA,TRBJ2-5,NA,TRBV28,TGTGCCAGCGCAGGGTTCGGGAGCCAAGAGACCCAGTACTTC,CASAGFGSQETQYF
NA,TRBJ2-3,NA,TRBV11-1,TGTGCCAGCAGCTTAGCGGGGGGGCGAGGCACAGATACGCAGTATTTT,CASSLAGGRGTDTQYF
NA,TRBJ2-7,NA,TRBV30,TGTGCCTGGAGGAGGGGCGGGGGCAACGAGCAGTACTTC,CAWRRGGGNEQYF
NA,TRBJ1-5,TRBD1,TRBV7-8,TGTGCCAGCAGCAGCCGGGACAGCCTTAATCAGCCCCAGCATTTT,CASSSRDSLNQPQHF
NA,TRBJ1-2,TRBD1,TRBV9,TGTGCCAGCAGCAAACAGGGGGCTTATGGCTACACCTTC,CASSKQGAYGYTF
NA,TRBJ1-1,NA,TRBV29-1,TGCAGCGTGACAGGACCTATGAACACTGAAGCTTTCTTT,CSVTGPMNTEAFF
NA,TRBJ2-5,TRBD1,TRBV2,TGTGCCAGCAGCGAGGACAGGAGAAGAGGGACCCAGTACTTC,CASSEDRRRGTQYF
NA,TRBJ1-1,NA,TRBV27,TGTGCCAGCAGTTTATTACGGGGGATCAACACTGAAGCTTTCTTT,CASSLLRGINTEAFF